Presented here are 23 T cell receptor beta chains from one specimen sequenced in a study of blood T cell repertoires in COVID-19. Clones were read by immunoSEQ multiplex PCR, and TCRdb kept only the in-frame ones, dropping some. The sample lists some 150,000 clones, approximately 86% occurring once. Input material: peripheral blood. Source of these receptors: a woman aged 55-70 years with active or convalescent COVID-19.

The CDR3 region has the DNA TGTGCCAGCAGTGCCGGGGACAGGGTTTCGGGCACTGAAGCTTTCTTT. Translation: CASSAGDRVSGTEAFF. The gene calls are TRBV6-4 and TRBJ1-1; TRBD1 aligns across 9 bases. J lost 4 bases, V lost 4 bases, and 10 bases had no gene match. Germline V gene lookup returns CDR1 MRHNA and CDR2 SNTAGT. The CDR3 covers 16 residues.

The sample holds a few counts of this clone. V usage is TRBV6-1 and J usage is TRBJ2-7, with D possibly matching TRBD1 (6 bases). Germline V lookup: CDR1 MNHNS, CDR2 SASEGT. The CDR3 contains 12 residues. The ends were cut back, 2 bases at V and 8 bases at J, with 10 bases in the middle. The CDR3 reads CASSEYRGKQYF. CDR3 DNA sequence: TGTGCCAGCAGTGAATATAGGGGGAAGCAGTACTTC.

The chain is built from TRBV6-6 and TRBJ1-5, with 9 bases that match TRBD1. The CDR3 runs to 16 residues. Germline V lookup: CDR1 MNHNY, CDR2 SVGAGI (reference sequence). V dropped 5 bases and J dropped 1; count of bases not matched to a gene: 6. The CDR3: CASSRAGTGSNQPQHF. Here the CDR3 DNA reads TGTGCCAGCAGTAGAGCCGGGACAGGGAGCAATCAGCCCCAGCATTTT.

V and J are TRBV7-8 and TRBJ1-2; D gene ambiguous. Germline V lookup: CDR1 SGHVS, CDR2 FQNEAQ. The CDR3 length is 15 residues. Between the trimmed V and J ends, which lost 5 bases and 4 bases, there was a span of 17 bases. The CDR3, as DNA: TGTGCCAGCAGCCCCCAAGGAGGGAACCTCTATGGCTACACCTTC. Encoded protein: CASSPQGGNLYGYTF.

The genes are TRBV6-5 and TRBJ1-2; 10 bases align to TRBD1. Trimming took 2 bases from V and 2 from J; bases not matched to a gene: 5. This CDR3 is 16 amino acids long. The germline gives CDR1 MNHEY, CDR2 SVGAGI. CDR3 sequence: CASSYPLGQGNYGYTF. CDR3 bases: TGTGCCAGCAGTTACCCACTGGGACAGGGGAACTATGGCTACACCTTC.

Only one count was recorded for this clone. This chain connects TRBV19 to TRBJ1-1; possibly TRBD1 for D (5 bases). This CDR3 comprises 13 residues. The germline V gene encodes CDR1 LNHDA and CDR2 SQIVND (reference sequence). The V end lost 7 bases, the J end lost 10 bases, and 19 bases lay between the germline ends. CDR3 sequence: CASIPGRIVGAFF. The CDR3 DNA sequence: TGTGCCAGTATCCCAGGGAGGATTGTAGGAGCTTTCTTT.

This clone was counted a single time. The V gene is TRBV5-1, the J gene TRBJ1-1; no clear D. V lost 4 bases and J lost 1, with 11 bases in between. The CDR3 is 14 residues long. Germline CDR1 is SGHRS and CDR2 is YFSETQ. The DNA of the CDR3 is TGCGCCAGCAGCCATGACATAGGGAACACTGAAGCTTTCTTT. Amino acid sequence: CASSHDIGNTEAFF.

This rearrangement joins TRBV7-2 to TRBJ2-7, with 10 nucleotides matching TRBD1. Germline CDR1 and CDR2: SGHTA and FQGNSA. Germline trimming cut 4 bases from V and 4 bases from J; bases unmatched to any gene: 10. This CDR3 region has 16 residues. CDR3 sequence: CASSSSGTGVVYEQYF. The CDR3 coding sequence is TGTGCCAGCAGCTCATCCGGGACAGGGGTGGTGTACGAGCAGTACTTC. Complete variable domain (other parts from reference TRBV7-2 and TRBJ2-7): GAGVSQSPSNKVTEKGKDVELRCDPISGHTALYWYRQSLGQGLEFLIYFQGNSAPDKSGLPSDRFSAERTGGSVSTLTIQRTQQEDSAVYLCASSSSGTGVVYEQYFGPGTRLTVT.

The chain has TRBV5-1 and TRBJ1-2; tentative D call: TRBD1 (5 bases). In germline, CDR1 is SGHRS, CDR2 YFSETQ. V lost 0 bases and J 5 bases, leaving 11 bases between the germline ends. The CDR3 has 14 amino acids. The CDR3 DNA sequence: TGCGCCAGCAGCTTGGATTCAGGGTTGTATGGCTACACCTTC. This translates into CASSLDSGLYGYTF.

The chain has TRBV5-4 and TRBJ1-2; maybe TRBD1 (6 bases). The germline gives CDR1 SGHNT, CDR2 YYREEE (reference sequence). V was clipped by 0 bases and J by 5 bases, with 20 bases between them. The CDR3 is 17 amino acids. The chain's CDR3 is CASSLGGQQGPTYGYTF. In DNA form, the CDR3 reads TGTGCCAGCAGCTTGGGGGGACAACAGGGTCCGACGTATGGCTACACCTTC.

The CDR3 region is CASSPTVTDTQYF. DNA for the CDR3: TGTGCCAGTAGTCCGACAGTTACAGATACGCAGTATTTT. The J gene is TRBJ2-3, the V gene TRBV19, with TRBD1 as a possible D gene (5 bases). The CDR3 has 13 amino acids. Germline-derived CDR1 and CDR2 are LNHDA and SQIVND (reference sequence). V lost 5 bases and J lost 3, with 9 bases in between.

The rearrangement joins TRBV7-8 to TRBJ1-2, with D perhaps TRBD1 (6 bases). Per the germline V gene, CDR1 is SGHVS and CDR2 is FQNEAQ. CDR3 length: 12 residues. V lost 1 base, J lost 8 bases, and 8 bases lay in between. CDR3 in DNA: TGTGCCAGCAGCTTAGACAGGGCGGGCTACACCTTC. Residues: CASSLDRAGYTF. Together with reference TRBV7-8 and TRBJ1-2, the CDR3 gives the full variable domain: GAGVSQSPRYKVAKRGQDVALRCDPISGHVSLFWYQQALGQGPEFLTYFQNEAQLDKSGLPSDRFFAERPEGSVSTLKIQRTQQEDSAVYLCASSLDRAGYTFGSGTRLTVV.

DNA for the CDR3: TGTGCCAGCAGCTCCGGCTTTAGCGGGGGGGGAGATACGCAGTATTTT. This sequence encodes CASSSGFSGGGDTQYF. The chain links TRBV7-9 to TRBJ2-3; 11 bases agree with TRBD2. The germline V gene encodes CDR1 SEHNR and CDR2 FQNEAQ (reference sequence). The CDR3 has 16 amino acids. V lost 4 bases and J lost 5; bases outside the gene matches: 8.

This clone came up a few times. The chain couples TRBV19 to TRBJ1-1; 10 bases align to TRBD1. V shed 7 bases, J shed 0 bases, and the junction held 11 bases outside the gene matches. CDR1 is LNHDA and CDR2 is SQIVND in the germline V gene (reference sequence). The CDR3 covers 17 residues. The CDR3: CASMRERDRGLNTEAFF. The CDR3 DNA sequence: TGTGCCAGTATGAGGGAACGGGACAGGGGTTTGAACACTGAAGCTTTCTTT.

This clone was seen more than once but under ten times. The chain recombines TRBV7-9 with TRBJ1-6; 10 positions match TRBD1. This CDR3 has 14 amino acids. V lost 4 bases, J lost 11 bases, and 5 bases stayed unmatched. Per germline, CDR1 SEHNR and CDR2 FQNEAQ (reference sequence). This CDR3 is CASSWGQGMTPLHF. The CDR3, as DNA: TGTGCCAGCAGCTGGGGACAGGGGATGACACCCCTCCACTTT. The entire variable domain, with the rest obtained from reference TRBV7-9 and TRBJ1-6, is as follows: DTGVSQNPRHKITKRGQNVTFRCDPISEHNRLYWYRQTLGQGPEFLTYFQNEAQLEKSRLLSDRFSAERPKGSFSTLEIQRTEQGDSAMYLCASSWGQGMTPLHFGNGTRLTVT.

The CDR3 DNA follows: TGTGCCAGCAGTGAAGACGGACAGCTCCCGCAGTATTTT. Residues: CASSEDGQLPQYF. J is TRBJ2-3 and V is TRBV2; D is possibly TRBD1 (6 bases). The germline gives CDR1 SNHLY, CDR2 FYNNEI. Trimming stripped 1 base from V and 10 bases from J, with 12 bases between. There are 13 residues in the CDR3.

The CDR3 is CAWSGLAANNEQFF. Written as DNA, the CDR3 is TGTGCCTGGAGTGGCCTAGCGGCTAACAATGAGCAGTTCTTC. The chain employs TRBV30 and TRBJ2-1; 7 bases line up with TRBD2. From germline, CDR1 is GTSNPN and CDR2 SVGIG (reference sequence). The junction had 5 bases not matched to a gene; V was cut back by 1 base and J by 5 bases. The CDR3 extends over 14 amino acids.

CDR3 residues: CASSRDSGGVDTQYF. CDR3 DNA: TGTGCCAGCAGCCGGGATAGCGGGGGGGTGGATACGCAGTATTTT. J is TRBJ2-3 and V is TRBV3-1 (or the pseudogene TRBV3-2); 11 nucleotides match TRBD2. The junction had 6 bases not matched to a gene; V was cut back by 4 bases and J by 6 bases. CDR1 and CDR2 from the germline V gene are LGHDT and YNNKEL (reference sequence). The CDR3 has 15 residues.

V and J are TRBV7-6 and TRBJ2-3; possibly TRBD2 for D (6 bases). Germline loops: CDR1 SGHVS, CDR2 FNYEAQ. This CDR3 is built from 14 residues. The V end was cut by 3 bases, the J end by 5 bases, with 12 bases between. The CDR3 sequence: CASSFTLAEDTQYF. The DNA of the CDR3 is TGTGCCAGCAGCTTCACCTTAGCGGAAGATACGCAGTATTTT.

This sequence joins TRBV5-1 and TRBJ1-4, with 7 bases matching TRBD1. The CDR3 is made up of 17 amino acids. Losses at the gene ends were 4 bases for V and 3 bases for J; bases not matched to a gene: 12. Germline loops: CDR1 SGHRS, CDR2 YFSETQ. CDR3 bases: TGCGCCAGCAGCACCTCCTCACAGGGGACAGCTAATGAAAAACTGTTTTTT. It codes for CASSTSSQGTANEKLFF.

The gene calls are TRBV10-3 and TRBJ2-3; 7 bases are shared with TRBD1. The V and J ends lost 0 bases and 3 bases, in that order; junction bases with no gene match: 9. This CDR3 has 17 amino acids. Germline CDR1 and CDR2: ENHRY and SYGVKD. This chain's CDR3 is CAISESEYRGRTDTQYF. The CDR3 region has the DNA TGTGCCATCAGTGAGTCGGAGTACAGGGGAAGGACAGATACGCAGTATTTT.

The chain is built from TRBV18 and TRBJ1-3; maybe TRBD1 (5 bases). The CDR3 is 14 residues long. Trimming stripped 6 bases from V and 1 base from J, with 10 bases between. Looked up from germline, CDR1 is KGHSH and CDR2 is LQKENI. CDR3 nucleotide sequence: TGTGCCAGCTCGCCAGACAGTTCTGGAAACACCATATATTTT. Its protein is CASSPDSSGNTIYF.

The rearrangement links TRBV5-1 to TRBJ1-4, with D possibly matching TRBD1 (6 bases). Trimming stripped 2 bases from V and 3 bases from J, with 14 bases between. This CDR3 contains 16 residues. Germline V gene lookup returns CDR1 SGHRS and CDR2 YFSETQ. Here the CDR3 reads CASSFLGGGSNEKLFF. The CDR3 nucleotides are TGCGCCAGCAGCTTTCTAGGGGGTGGATCTAATGAAAAACTGTTTTTT. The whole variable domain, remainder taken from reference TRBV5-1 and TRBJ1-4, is KAGVTQTPRYLIKTRGQQVTLSCSPISGHRSVSWYQQTPGQGLQFLFEYFSETQRNKGNFPGRFSGRQFSNSRSEMNVSTLELGDSALYLCASSFLGGGSNEKLFFGSGTQLSVL.